This T cell receptor beta chain was captured in a study of Graves' ophthalmopathy and Graves' hyperthyroidism. General study points: Blood also harbored most expanded thyroid clonotypes above 0.001 frequency.

This clonotype was found many times. The antigen is unknown. By definition, stable hyperthyroidism involved no ophthalmopathy within 18 months of follow-up. V was pared by 3 bases and J by 4 bases, with 10 bases between. CDR1 and CDR2 from the germline V gene are DFQATT and SNEGSKA (reference sequence). This CDR3 has 13 amino acids. For repertoire sequencing, the TCR beta CDR3 regions were amplified from RNA transcripts. The workflow started with a first-round RT-PCR run with HTBI primers and then moved on to a second-round multiplex PCR. TCRdb re-called the multiplex PCR reads through MiXCR, storing one row per CDR3 protein. The data show hundreds of thousands of distinct CDR3 sequences, approximately 21% seen once.

The chain joins TRBV20-1 to TRBJ1-5; weak D call: TRBD1 (5 bases). The sequence was collected from a woman younger than 35 with stable Graves' hyperthyroidism. The source material was peripheral blood. CDR3 sequence reads: CSASLQGNQPQHF. CDR3 DNA sequence: TGCAGTGCTAGCCTCCAGGGAAATCAGCCCCAGCATTTT.